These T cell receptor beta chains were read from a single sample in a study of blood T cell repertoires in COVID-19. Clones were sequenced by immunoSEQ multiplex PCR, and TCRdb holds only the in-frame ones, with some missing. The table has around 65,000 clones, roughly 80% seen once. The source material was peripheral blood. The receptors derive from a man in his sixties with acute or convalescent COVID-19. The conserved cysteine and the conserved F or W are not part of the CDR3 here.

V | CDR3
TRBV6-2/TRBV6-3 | ASSQGQGVRQF
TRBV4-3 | ASSPLGGGSYEQY
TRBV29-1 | SVGTGYEKLF
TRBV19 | ASVPRQGAADTQY
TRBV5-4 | ASSFSGTGVSPLH
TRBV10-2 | ASSDPPRGRDYGYT
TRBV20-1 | SASTTPTNYGYT
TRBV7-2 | ASSSPTGSGQPQH
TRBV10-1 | ASSEAGTGISSYEQY
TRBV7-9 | ASSATGLAGTQY
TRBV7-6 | ASSSSRGRGNGYT
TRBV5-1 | ASSSATGALISEQY
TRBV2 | ASKKASGGDYNEQF
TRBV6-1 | ASSDRGTYEQY
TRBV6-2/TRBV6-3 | ASSYTVNTEAF
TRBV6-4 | ASSPGTGGEQY
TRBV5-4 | ASSLGPSGGGSYNEQF